The rows below give T cell receptor beta chains drawn from one sample of a study of post-analysis software for immune sequencing data. TCRdb re-called the PCR reads through MiXCR, storing one row per CDR3 protein. The table includes roughly 180,000 distinct CDR3 sequences, about 29% detected once. Sequencing was carried out using blood. These receptors came from a girl aged 10-17 years with multiple sclerosis. The CDR3 runs from the conserved cysteine through the conserved F or W. A D gene is named only where the DNA matches it firmly. Clone size is not always given. Where it is, it says once, few, many or a class for expanded clones.

V	J	D	size	DNA	CDR3
TRBV7-8	TRBJ2-1	TRBD2	many	TGTGCCAGCAGCTTTTTGGGAATCAATAGCGGGATCAATGAGCAGTTCTTC	CASSFLGINSGINEQFF
TRBV27	TRBJ1-1	-	few	TGTGCCAGCAGGCCTTCCCACAGTGTCACTGAAGCTTTCTTT	CASRPSHSVTEAFF
TRBV12-3/TRBV12-4	TRBJ2-3	-	-	TGTGCCAGCAGTTTGAGGGGGGGAAAAGGTGATGCGCAATATTTT	CASSLRGGKGDAQYF
TRBV12-3/TRBV12-4	TRBJ2-7	-	many	TGTGCCAGCAGTTTATCCACAGGTTGGCACGAGCAGTACTTC	CASSLSTGWHEQYF
TRBV6-2/TRBV6-3	TRBJ2-7	TRBD1	many	TGTGCCAGCAGTTCCCGGGACAGGCCCTTGGACGAGCAGTACTTC	CASSSRDRPLDEQYF
TRBV10-3	TRBJ1-5	-	few	TGTGCCATCAGTCCCTCGGGGGAAGGGCAGCCCCAGCATTTT	CAISPSGEGQPQHF
TRBV23-1	TRBJ2-1	TRBD2	-	TGCGCCAGCAGTCAATCGCGACGCGGGGGGACGGGGGAGCAGTTCTTC	CASSQSRRGGTGEQFF
TRBV5-5	TRBJ2-1	-	few	TGTGCCAGCAGCTTGGGACAGGCTAATGAGCAGTTCTTC	CASSLGQANEQFF
TRBV27	TRBJ2-5	TRBD2	many	TGTGCCAGCAGTTTTAGCGGGAGAGACCAAGAGACCCAGTACTTC	CASSFSGRDQETQYF
TRBV6-5	TRBJ1-1	-	-	TGTGCCAGCAGCCGAGAGTCTGAAGCTTTCTTT	CASSRESEAFF
TRBV20-1	TRBJ2-7	-	many	TGCAGTGCTAGCGGGGTCTACGAGCAGTACTTC	CSASGVYEQYF
TRBV6-6	TRBJ2-3	-	few	TGTGCCAGCCGGGAGAGGGGAGGCGGCACAGATACGCAGTATTTT	CASRERGGGTDTQYF
TRBV5-1	TRBJ2-7	-	-	TGCGCCAGCAGCTTGGGGGGTGTTCGGGAGCAGTACTTC	CASSLGGVREQYF
TRBV11-2	TRBJ2-7	TRBD2	many	TGTGCCAGCAGCTACGGACTAGCGGGCTACGAGCAGTACTTC	CASSYGLAGYEQYF
TRBV7-9	TRBJ1-1	-	few	TGTGCCAGCAGCACCGCCGGACGGTCTTTCTTT	CASSTAGRSFF
TRBV20-1	TRBJ1-1	-	few	TGCAGTGCTAGAGCGGCGAGGAGCTTTCAAGCTTTCTTT	CSARAARSFQAFF
TRBV6-5	TRBJ2-4	-	many	TGTGCCAGCAGTTACGTCCCTTTAGCCAAAAACATTCAGTACTTC	CASSYVPLAKNIQYF
TRBV19	TRBJ1-2	-	few	TGTGCCAGTAGTAGACAGGCCTATGGCTACACCTTC	CASSRQAYGYTF
TRBV5-1	TRBJ2-7	TRBD2	many	TGCGCCAGCAGCCACTCGGGAGGGGCCTACGAGCAGTACTTC	CASSHSGGAYEQYF
TRBV12-3/TRBV12-4	TRBJ1-2	-	many	TGTGCCAGCAGCCCGATTCAGGGGAACCTTGGCTACACCTTC	CASSPIQGNLGYTF
TRBV5-1	TRBJ1-2	-	few	TGCGCCAGCAGCCCGGGACGACAAGACTATGGCTACACCTTC	CASSPGRQDYGYTF
TRBV28	TRBJ2-7	TRBD2	-	TGTGCCACCCTTCTAGCGGGATACTACGAGCAGTACTTC	CATLLAGYYEQYF